This T cell receptor (beta chain) derives from a study of radiotherapy plus CTLA-4 blockade in lung cancer. Study findings and constraints: Alongside interferon-beta, early blood T cell clone dynamics were reportedly the best predictor of response.

The assay was immunoSEQ multiplex PCR, and TCRdb's table has in-frame clones only and misses some. The data hold over 95,000 clones, with around 79% observed a single time. This clone showed up just a few times. The target antigen is unknown. Sequenced here: peripheral blood, sampled from a patient treated with radiotherapy plus ipilimumab. The clonotype originates from a human donor with non-small cell lung cancer who had a partial response to radiotherapy plus ipilimumab. Some clones in this sample may be carry-over from other donors' samples.

CDR3 DNA sequence: TGTGCCAGCAGTGTGCTAGCGGGAGGGTACAATGAGCAGTTCTTC. Its translation: CASSVLAGGYNEQFF. The genes are TRBV6-1 and TRBJ2-1; 12 bases agree with TRBD2. Germline-derived CDR1 and CDR2 are MNHNS and SASEGT. CDR3 length: 15 residues. V lost 4 bases, J lost 4 bases, and 2 bases stayed unmatched.